Below are 13 T cell receptor beta chains sequenced from a single sample in a study of shared clonotypes between healthy human individuals (dated by TCRdb to 2018 to 2021). Receptor amplification or capture employed the immunoSEQ multiplex PCR assay. TCRdb mirrors the immuneACCESS table, restricted to in-frame sequences. Some clones are absent from its copies; in checked studies, under half trace to an unresolved V gene, and the reason for the others is unknown. A total of 2.3 million or so clones appear in this sample, over 90% of them only once. The ten largest clones add up to 0.3% to 0.4% of the sample. Material: naive CD4+ T cells from PBMCs. Read against the paper, the sample's cell subset or site label means: CD45RA+ positively selected. The source is a man younger than 35 in good health. Some clones in this sample may be carry-over from other donors' samples.

The V and J genes are TRBV18 and TRBJ1-5; D is perhaps TRBD1 (6 bases). The CDR3 totals 19 residues. V lost 3 bases to trimming and J lost 6 bases, with 27 bases between them. Germline V CDR1 and CDR2: KGHSH, LQKENI. The DNA of the CDR3 is TGTGCCAGCTCACCCCAGGGGTTAGCGAGAGGGCCCCCCCTTCAGCCCCAGCATTTT. It encodes CASSPQGLARGPPLQPQHF.

The gene calls are TRBV18 and TRBJ1-1, with TRBD1 as a possible D gene (5 bases). With 2 bases removed from V and 1 base from J, the gap between germline ends came to 17 bases. Germline assignment: CDR1 KGHSH and CDR2 LQKENI. This CDR3 is 17 amino acids long. For the CDR3, the DNA is TGTGCCAGCTCACCATTTGACGGTAGGCAGGGGAACACTGAAGCTTTCTTT. It codes for CASSPFDGRQGNTEAFF.

This clone was seen only a few times. Other DNA sequences of this sample code for an identical CDR3. This rearrangement joins TRBV6-6 to TRBJ1-2; no firm D call. V lost 5 bases to trimming and J lost 1 base, with 5 bases between them. The CDR3 extends over 12 amino acids. Germline CDR1 reads MNHNY; CDR2 reads SVGAGI (reference sequence). CDR3 nucleotides: TGTGCCAGCAGTCCAAGTAACTATGGCTACACCTTC. This codes for CASSPSNYGYTF.

The gene calls are TRBV28 and TRBJ1-3; D is possibly TRBD1 (5 bases). The CDR3 covers 15 residues. V was pared by 6 bases and J by 0 bases, with 12 bases between. The V gene's germline CDR1 is MDHEN and CDR2 SYDVKM. The CDR3: CASSSTANSGNTIYF. CDR3 DNA sequence: TGTGCCAGCAGCTCGACAGCAAACTCTGGAAACACCATATATTTT.

This clone occurred once. One end of the junction fails to match germline, which may point to a read error. The J gene is TRBJ2-7, the V gene TRBV29-1; tentatively, D is TRBD1 or TRBD2 (5 bases each). CDR3 length: 14 residues. From germline, CDR1 is SQVTM and CDR2 ANQGSEA. CDR3 bases: TGCAGCGTTTCCAGGGAGCCGAGCTCCTGCGAGCAGTACTTC. This encodes CSVSREPSSCEQYF.

V gene TRBV6-4 combines with J gene TRBJ2-5; 10 bases line up with TRBD1. This CDR3 region has 15 residues. V dropped 3 bases and J dropped 4; count of bases not matched to a gene: 5. CDR1 and CDR2 (germline): MRHNA, SNTAGT. CDR3 loop: CASSDPWDRGETQYF. The CDR3 coding sequence is TGTGCCAGCAGTGATCCGTGGGACAGGGGAGAGACCCAGTACTTC.

The gene calls are TRBV2 and TRBJ1-1; D call uncertain. Germline V CDR1 and CDR2: SNHLY, FYNNEI. Trimming cost V 5 bases and J 1 base, with 14 bases left between them. The CDR3 is 15 residues long. This CDR3 is CASSRNSAPNTEAFF. The CDR3 DNA sequence: TGTGCCAGCAGTAGAAACTCTGCACCGAACACTGAAGCTTTCTTT.

The chain couples TRBV27 to TRBJ1-2; 7 bases align to TRBD1. This CDR3 comprises 15 residues. With V trimmed by 7 bases and J by 4 bases, 12 bases remained unmatched. CDR1 and CDR2 from the germline V gene are MNHEY and SMNVEV (reference sequence). CDR3 sequence: CASKGAWGPLYGYTF. DNA of the CDR3: TGTGCCAGCAAGGGGGCCTGGGGCCCACTCTATGGCTACACCTTC.

The chain uses TRBV25-1 and TRBJ2-5; TRBD1 or TRBD2 may be the D gene (6 bases each). Germline V lookup: CDR1 MGHDK, CDR2 SYGVNS. Trimming took off 8 bases at V and 5 bases at J, with 27 bases between the two ends. The CDR3 spans 17 residues. This CDR3 reads CASSLTAGRGVQETQYF. CDR3 nucleotide sequence: TGTGCCAGCTCTCTCACAGCGGGTAGGGGGGTGCAGGAGACCCAGTACTTC.

The chain is built from TRBV6-1 and TRBJ1-4; no definite D call. V dropped 2 bases and J dropped 4 bases, with 5 bases sitting between them. Per germline, CDR1 MNHNS and CDR2 SASEGT. The CDR3 is 13 amino acids. CDR3 DNA: TGTGCCAGCAGTGAATATCGTAATGAAAAACTGTTTTTT. Its protein product is CASSEYRNEKLFF.

This chain links TRBV30 with TRBJ2-5; tentatively, D is TRBD2 (6 bases). V dropped 1 base and J dropped 5 bases, with 14 bases sitting between them. This CDR3 has 14 residues. The germline gives CDR1 GTSNPN, CDR2 SVGIG (reference sequence). CDR3 sequence reads: CAWSEGLSEETQYF. CDR3 coding DNA: TGTGCCTGGAGTGAGGGACTCTCGGAGGAGACCCAGTACTTC.

The genes are TRBV5-4 and TRBJ2-5, with 10 bases identical to TRBD1. The CDR3 consists of 15 residues. Germline CDR1 reads SGHNT; CDR2 reads YYREEE (reference sequence). V shed 5 bases and J 1 base; nucleotides not matched to a gene: 5. As DNA, the CDR3 is TGTGCCAGCAGGCCAAGACAGGGGGCCCAAGAGACCCAGTACTTC. Its translation: CASRPRQGAQETQYF.

This clone has only one observation. The V call is TRBV28, the J call TRBJ2-7; 7 nucleotides match TRBD1. Germline V gene sequence: CDR1 MDHEN, CDR2 SYDVKM. CDR3 length: 14 residues. With 9 bases clipped from V and 4 bases from J, the junction kept 12 bases outside the gene matches. CDR3 coding DNA: TGTGCCAGTTACACCACAGGGGCGGAATACGAGCAGTACTTC. It is translated as CASYTTGAEYEQYF.